The rows below give T cell receptor beta chains drawn from one sample of a study of blood T cell repertoires in COVID-19. Only in-frame clones appear in the TCRdb table, and some are missing; sequencing was by immunoSEQ multiplex PCR. The profile shows about 120,000 clones, about 86% of them singletons. The sequenced sample consisted of peripheral blood. These receptors were collected from a woman aged 45 to 65 with acute or convalescent COVID-19. Both conserved end residues are part of each CDR3. The D gene is left open where the match is weak. Size is omitted from some rows. Given values are once, few, many or a class for expanded clones.

CDR3 length: 13; clone size: .; J gene: TRBJ1-4; V gene: TRBV5-1; D gene: .; CDR3 DNA: TGCGCCAGCAGCTCGGGATGGAATGAAAAACTGTTTTTT; CDR3 protein: CASSSGWNEKLFF
CDR3 length: 13; clone size: .; J gene: TRBJ1-6; V gene: TRBV5-5; D gene: .; CDR3 DNA: TGTGCCAGCAAAAACAGCTATAATTCACCCCTCCACTTT; CDR3 protein: CASKNSYNSPLHF
CDR3 length: 13; clone size: .; J gene: TRBJ1-2; V gene: TRBV2; D gene: TRBD1; CDR3 DNA: TGTGCCAGCAGGAGCGACAGGGAGAATGGCTACACCTTC; CDR3 protein: CASRSDRENGYTF
CDR3 length: 13; clone size: .; J gene: TRBJ1-1; V gene: TRBV30; D gene: .; CDR3 DNA: TGTGCCTGGGGGGAGGGAGGGTTCACTGAAGCTTTCTTT; CDR3 protein: CAWGEGGFTEAFF
CDR3 length: 16; clone size: .; J gene: TRBJ2-1; V gene: TRBV9; D gene: .; CDR3 DNA: TGTGCCAGCAGCGTAGATAACAGGGATGGGTACAATGAGCAGTTCTTC; CDR3 protein: CASSVDNRDGYNEQFF
CDR3 length: 15; clone size: .; J gene: TRBJ1-2; V gene: TRBV5-1; D gene: TRBD1; CDR3 DNA: TGCGCCAGCAGCTTTTATGGACAGGGAGAAGGGGGCTACACCTTC; CDR3 protein: CASSFYGQGEGGYTF
CDR3 length: 15; clone size: .; J gene: TRBJ1-2; V gene: TRBV13; D gene: .; CDR3 DNA: TGTGCCAGCAGCCTAGGAGTTACAGCTAACTATGGCTACACCTTC; CDR3 protein: CASSLGVTANYGYTF
CDR3 length: 13; clone size: .; J gene: TRBJ1-1; V gene: TRBV10-2; D gene: TRBD1; CDR3 DNA: TGCGCCACTTACCAGGGGGGGAACACTGAAGCTTTCTTT; CDR3 protein: CATYQGGNTEAFF
CDR3 length: 16; clone size: .; J gene: TRBJ1-6; V gene: TRBV11-3; D gene: TRBD1; CDR3 DNA: TGTGCCAGCAGCTTAGTTTCCGGGACAGGCGATTCACCCCTCCACTTT; CDR3 protein: CASSLVSGTGDSPLHF
CDR3 length: 15; clone size: .; J gene: TRBJ1-2; V gene: TRBV6-5; D gene: TRBD1; CDR3 DNA: TGTGCCAGCAGTTACTCTTGGGGGACAGGGGATGGCTACACCTTC; CDR3 protein: CASSYSWGTGDGYTF
CDR3 length: 13; clone size: .; J gene: TRBJ2-2; V gene: TRBV30; D gene: .; CDR3 DNA: TGTGCCTGGACACCCCGGGACACCGGGGAGCTGTTTTTT; CDR3 protein: CAWTPRDTGELFF
CDR3 length: 13; clone size: once; J gene: TRBJ2-7; V gene: TRBV2; D gene: .; CDR3 DNA: TGTGCCAGCTGTTGTGAGGCCCCCTACGAGCAGTACTTC; CDR3 protein: CASCCEAPYEQYF
CDR3 length: 14; clone size: .; J gene: TRBJ2-3; V gene: TRBV20-1; D gene: TRBD2; CDR3 DNA: TGCAGTGCTAGTTCTAGCGGGATTGGGGATACGCAGTATTTT; CDR3 protein: CSASSSGIGDTQYF
CDR3 length: 17; clone size: .; J gene: TRBJ2-2; V gene: TRBV18; D gene: .; CDR3 DNA: TGTGCCAGCTCACCGATTGGGGTACGGGAGCTCACCGGGGAGCTGTTTTTT; CDR3 protein: CASSPIGVRELTGELFF
CDR3 length: 15; clone size: .; J gene: TRBJ2-1; V gene: TRBV7-3; D gene: TRBD2; CDR3 DNA: TGTGCCAGCAGCGCCCGACTAGCGGCGTACAATGAGCAGTTCTTC; CDR3 protein: CASSARLAAYNEQFF
CDR3 length: 16; clone size: few; J gene: TRBJ1-6; V gene: TRBV9; D gene: .; CDR3 DNA: TGTGCCAGCAGCCCGGACGGAGGCACCTATAATTCACCCCTCCACTTT; CDR3 protein: CASSPDGGTYNSPLHF
CDR3 length: 14; clone size: once; J gene: TRBJ2-1; V gene: TRBV6-5; D gene: .; CDR3 DNA: TGTGCCAGCAGTCGTGGACTGGTCTACAATGAGCAGTTCTTC; CDR3 protein: CASSRGLVYNEQFF
CDR3 length: 15; clone size: .; J gene: TRBJ2-1; V gene: TRBV3-1/TRBV3-2; D gene: TRBD2; CDR3 DNA: TGTGCCACACGTAGCGGGGGGAACTCCTACAATGAGCAGTTCTTC; CDR3 protein: CATRSGGNSYNEQFF
CDR3 length: 17; clone size: once; J gene: TRBJ2-1; V gene: TRBV6-2/TRBV6-3; D gene: TRBD2; CDR3 DNA: TGTGCCAGCAGTTACCCCGAAACTAGCGGAGCTTACAATGAGCAGTTCTTC; CDR3 protein: CASSYPETSGAYNEQFF
CDR3 length: 19; clone size: .; J gene: TRBJ1-2; V gene: TRBV18; D gene: TRBD1; CDR3 DNA: TGTGCCAGCTCACTCGCGCGGCAGTCGAGGACAGGTGGCGACTATGGCTACACCTTC; CDR3 protein: CASSLARQSRTGGDYGYTF
CDR3 length: 15; clone size: .; J gene: TRBJ1-1; V gene: TRBV5-1; D gene: .; CDR3 DNA: TGCGCCAGCAGCCCCGGGGGGCGTGGGCACACTGAAGCTTTCTTT; CDR3 protein: CASSPGGRGHTEAFF
CDR3 length: 13; clone size: .; J gene: TRBJ2-1; V gene: TRBV11-3; D gene: .; CDR3 DNA: TGTGCCAGCAGCCCTGGGCCTTACAATGAGCAGTTCTTC; CDR3 protein: CASSPGPYNEQFF
CDR3 length: 15; clone size: .; J gene: TRBJ2-7; V gene: TRBV10-2; D gene: TRBD1; CDR3 DNA: TGCGCCAGCAGTGAGTCGGGACAGGGGGACTACGAGCAGTACTTC; CDR3 protein: CASSESGQGDYEQYF
CDR3 length: 15; clone size: .; J gene: TRBJ1-5; V gene: TRBV28; D gene: TRBD1; CDR3 DNA: TGTGCCAGCAGCCTCAGGGACAGGCCTAATCAGCCCCAGCATTTT; CDR3 protein: CASSLRDRPNQPQHF
CDR3 length: 16; clone size: .; J gene: TRBJ1-2; V gene: TRBV28; D gene: TRBD1; CDR3 DNA: TGTGCCAGCAGCAACTGGACAGGGGGCGGGGGCTATGGCTACACCTTC; CDR3 protein: CASSNWTGGGGYGYTF
CDR3 length: 13; clone size: .; J gene: TRBJ1-1; V gene: TRBV14; D gene: .; CDR3 DNA: TGTGCCAGCAGCCAAAAACTCGACACTGAAGCTTTCTTT; CDR3 protein: CASSQKLDTEAFF
CDR3 length: 15; clone size: .; J gene: TRBJ1-4; V gene: TRBV7-2; D gene: .; CDR3 DNA: TGTGCCAGCAGCCTTGGTTCAGGCGCCAATGAAAAACTGTTTTTT; CDR3 protein: CASSLGSGANEKLFF
CDR3 length: 15; clone size: .; J gene: TRBJ2-1; V gene: TRBV4-2; D gene: .; CDR3 DNA: TGTGCCAGCAGCCAAGAGTCTACTGTCTACAATGAGCAGTTCTTC; CDR3 protein: CASSQESTVYNEQFF
CDR3 length: 15; clone size: few; J gene: TRBJ2-7; V gene: TRBV10-3; D gene: .; CDR3 DNA: TGTGCCATCAGTGAGGAGGCTGGTGTCTCCTACGAGCAGTACTTC; CDR3 protein: CAISEEAGVSYEQYF
CDR3 length: 15; clone size: .; J gene: TRBJ2-5; V gene: TRBV28; D gene: TRBD2; CDR3 DNA: TGTGCCGCATCCAATTCGGGAGGGACCAGGGAGACCCAGTACTTC; CDR3 protein: CAASNSGGTRETQYF
CDR3 length: 13; clone size: .; J gene: TRBJ1-1; V gene: TRBV29-1; D gene: .; CDR3 DNA: TGCAGCGTAACCGACAGTGGGGACACTGAAGCTTTCTTT; CDR3 protein: CSVTDSGDTEAFF
CDR3 length: 16; clone size: .; J gene: TRBJ2-3; V gene: TRBV9; D gene: TRBD2; CDR3 DNA: TGTGCCAGCAGCGTAGTCGCGGGGGGGAGCACAGATACGCAGTATTTT; CDR3 protein: CASSVVAGGSTDTQYF
CDR3 length: 16; clone size: few; J gene: TRBJ1-5; V gene: TRBV7-9; D gene: .; CDR3 DNA: TGTGCCAGCAGCTTAGTCGGCGGCTATAGCAATCAGCCCCAGCATTTT; CDR3 protein: CASSLVGGYSNQPQHF
CDR3 length: 16; clone size: few; J gene: TRBJ2-1; V gene: TRBV5-1; D gene: .; CDR3 DNA: TGCGCCAGCAGCTTGGCAGGGTCCGTCTCCTACAATGAGCAGTTCTTC; CDR3 protein: CASSLAGSVSYNEQFF
CDR3 length: 15; clone size: .; J gene: TRBJ2-1; V gene: TRBV10-1; D gene: TRBD2; CDR3 DNA: TGCGCCAGCAGTGTTACTAGCGGGGGATACAATGAGCAGTTCTTC; CDR3 protein: CASSVTSGGYNEQFF
CDR3 length: 16; clone size: .; J gene: TRBJ1-4; V gene: TRBV5-1; D gene: TRBD1; CDR3 DNA: TGCGCCAGCAGCTTTGCCGGGACAGGGGGGAGAGAAAAACTGTTTTTT; CDR3 protein: CASSFAGTGGREKLFF